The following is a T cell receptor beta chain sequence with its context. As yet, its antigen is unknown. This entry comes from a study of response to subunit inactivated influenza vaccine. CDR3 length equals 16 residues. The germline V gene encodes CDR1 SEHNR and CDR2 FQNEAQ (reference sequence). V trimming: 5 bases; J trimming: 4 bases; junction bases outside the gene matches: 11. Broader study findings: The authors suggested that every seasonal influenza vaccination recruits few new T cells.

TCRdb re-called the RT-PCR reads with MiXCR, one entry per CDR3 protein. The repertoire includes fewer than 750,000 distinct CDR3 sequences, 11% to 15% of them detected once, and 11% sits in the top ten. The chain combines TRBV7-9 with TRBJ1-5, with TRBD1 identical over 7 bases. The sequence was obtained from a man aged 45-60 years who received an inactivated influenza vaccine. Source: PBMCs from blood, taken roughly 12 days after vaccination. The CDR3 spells CASSAGGTDLNQPQHF. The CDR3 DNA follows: TGTGCCAGCAGCGCCGGGGGGACAGATCTAAATCAGCCCCAGCATTTT.